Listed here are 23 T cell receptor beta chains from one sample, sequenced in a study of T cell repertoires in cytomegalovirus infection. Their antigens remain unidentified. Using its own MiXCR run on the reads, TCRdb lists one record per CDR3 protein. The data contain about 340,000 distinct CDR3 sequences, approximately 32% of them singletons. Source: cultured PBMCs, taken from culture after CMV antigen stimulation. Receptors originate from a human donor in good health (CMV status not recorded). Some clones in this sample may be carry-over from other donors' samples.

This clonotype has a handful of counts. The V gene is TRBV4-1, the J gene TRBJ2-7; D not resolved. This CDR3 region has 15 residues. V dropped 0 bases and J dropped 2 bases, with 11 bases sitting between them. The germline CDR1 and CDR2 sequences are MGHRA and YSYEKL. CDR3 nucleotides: TGCGCCAGCAGCCAAGATAGAGGCAGCACCTACGAGCAGTACTTC. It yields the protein CASSQDRGSTYEQYF.

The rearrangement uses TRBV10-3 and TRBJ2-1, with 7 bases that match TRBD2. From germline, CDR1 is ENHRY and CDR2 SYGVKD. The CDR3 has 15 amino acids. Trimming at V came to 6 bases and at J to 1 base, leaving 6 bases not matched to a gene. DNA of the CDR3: TGTGCCATCAGCCCGGGAGGCAGGTCCTACAATGAGCAGTTCTTC. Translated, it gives CAISPGGRSYNEQFF.

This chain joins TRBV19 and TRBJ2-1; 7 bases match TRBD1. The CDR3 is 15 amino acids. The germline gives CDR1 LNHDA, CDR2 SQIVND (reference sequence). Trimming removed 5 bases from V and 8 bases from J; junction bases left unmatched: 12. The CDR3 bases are TGTGCCAGTAGTCCAACAGGGGCCGGGCGGGATGAGCAGTTCTTC. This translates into CASSPTGAGRDEQFF.

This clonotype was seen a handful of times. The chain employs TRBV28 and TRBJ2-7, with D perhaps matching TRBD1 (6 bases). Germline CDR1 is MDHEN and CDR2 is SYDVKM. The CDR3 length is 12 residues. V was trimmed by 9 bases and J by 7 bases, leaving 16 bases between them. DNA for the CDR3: TGTGCCAGTAGTATCCCAGGACAGGAGCAGTACTTC. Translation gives CASSIPGQEQYF.

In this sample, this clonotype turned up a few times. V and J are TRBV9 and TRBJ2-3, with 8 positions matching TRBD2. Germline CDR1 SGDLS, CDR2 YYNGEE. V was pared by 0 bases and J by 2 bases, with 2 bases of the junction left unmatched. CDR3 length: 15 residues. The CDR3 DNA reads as TGTGCCAGCAGCGTAGGCGGGGGGCCCACAGATACGCAGTATTTT. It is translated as CASSVGGGPTDTQYF.

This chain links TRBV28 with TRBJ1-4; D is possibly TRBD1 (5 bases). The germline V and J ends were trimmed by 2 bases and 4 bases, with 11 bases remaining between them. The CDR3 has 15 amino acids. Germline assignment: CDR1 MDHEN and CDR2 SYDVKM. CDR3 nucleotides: TGTGCCAGCAGTTTAACAGGCGGACTTAATGAAAAACTGTTTTTT. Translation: CASSLTGGLNEKLFF.

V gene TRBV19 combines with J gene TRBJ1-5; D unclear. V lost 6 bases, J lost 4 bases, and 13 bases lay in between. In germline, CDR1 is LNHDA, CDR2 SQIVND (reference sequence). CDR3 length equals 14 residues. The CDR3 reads CASSRSHVNQPQHF. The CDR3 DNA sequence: TGTGCCAGTAGCCGATCCCACGTAAATCAGCCCCAGCATTTT.

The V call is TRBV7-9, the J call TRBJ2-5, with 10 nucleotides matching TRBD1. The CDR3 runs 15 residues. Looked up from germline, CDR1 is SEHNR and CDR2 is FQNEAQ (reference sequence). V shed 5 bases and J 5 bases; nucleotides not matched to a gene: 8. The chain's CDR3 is CASSDRDRGIETQYF. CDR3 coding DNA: TGTGCCAGCAGCGATCGGGACAGGGGCATCGAGACCCAGTACTTC.

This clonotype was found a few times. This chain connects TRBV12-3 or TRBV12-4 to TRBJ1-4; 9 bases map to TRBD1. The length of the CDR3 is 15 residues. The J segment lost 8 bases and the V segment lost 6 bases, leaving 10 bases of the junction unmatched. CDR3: CASRPLDRGDEKLFF. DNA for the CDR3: TGTGCCAGCAGACCTTTGGACAGGGGTGACGAAAAACTGTTTTTT.

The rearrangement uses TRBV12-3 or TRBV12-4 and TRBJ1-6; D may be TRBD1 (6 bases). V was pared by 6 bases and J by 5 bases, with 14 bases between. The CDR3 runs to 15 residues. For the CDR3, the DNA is TGTGCCAGCAGCTTCACCCAGGGGAATAATTCACCCCTCCACTTT. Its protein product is CASSFTQGNNSPLHF.

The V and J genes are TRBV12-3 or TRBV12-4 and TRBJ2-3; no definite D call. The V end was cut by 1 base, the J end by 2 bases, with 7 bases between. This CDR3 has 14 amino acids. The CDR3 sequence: CASSLGLITDTQYF. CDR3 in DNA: TGTGCCAGCAGTTTAGGGCTGATCACAGATACGCAGTATTTT.

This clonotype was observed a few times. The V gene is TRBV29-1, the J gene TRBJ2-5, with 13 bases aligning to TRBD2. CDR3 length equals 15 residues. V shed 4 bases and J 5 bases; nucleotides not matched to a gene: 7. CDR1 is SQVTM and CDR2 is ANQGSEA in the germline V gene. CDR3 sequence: CSVGTSGRARETQYF. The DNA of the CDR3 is TGCAGCGTTGGCACTAGCGGGAGGGCCAGGGAGACCCAGTACTTC.

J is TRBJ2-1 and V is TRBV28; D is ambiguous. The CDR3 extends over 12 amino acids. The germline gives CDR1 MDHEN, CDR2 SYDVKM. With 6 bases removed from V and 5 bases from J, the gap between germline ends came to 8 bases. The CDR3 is CASRGSDNEQFF. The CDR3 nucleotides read TGTGCCAGCAGGGGGTCCGACAATGAGCAGTTCTTC.

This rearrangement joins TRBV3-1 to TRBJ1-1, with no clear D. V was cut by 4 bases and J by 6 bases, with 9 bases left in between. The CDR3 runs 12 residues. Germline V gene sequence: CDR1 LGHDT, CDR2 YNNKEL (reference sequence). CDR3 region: CASSRFGAEAFF. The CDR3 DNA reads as TGTGCCAGCAGCCGGTTCGGGGCTGAAGCTTTCTTT. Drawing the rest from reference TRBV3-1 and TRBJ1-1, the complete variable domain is DTAVSQTPKYLVTQMGNDKSIKCEQNLGHDTMYWYKQDSKKFLKIMFSYNNKELIINETVPNRFSPKSPDKAHLNLHINSLELGDSAVYFCASSRFGAEAFFGQGTRLTVV.

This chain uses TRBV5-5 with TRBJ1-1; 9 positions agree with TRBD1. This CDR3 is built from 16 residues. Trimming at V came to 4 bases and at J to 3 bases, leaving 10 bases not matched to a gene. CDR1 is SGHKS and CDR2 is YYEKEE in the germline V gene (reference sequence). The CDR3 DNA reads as TGTGCCAGCAGCAAAAACAGGGGGCGCGAGGACACTGAAGCTTTCTTT. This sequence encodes CASSKNRGREDTEAFF.

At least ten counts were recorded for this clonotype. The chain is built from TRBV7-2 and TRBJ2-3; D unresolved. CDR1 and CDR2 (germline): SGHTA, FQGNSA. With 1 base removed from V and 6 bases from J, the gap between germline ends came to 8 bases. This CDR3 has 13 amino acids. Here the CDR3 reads CASSLGGLDTQYF. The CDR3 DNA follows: TGTGCCAGCAGCTTAGGGGGTTTGGATACGCAGTATTTT.

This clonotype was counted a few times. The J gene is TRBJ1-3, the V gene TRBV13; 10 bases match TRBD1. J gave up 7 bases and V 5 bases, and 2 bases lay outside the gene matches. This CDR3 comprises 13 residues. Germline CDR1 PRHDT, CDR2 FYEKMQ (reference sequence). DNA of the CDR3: TGTGCCAGCAGCCCGGGACAGGGGAACACCATATATTTT. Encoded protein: CASSPGQGNTIYF.

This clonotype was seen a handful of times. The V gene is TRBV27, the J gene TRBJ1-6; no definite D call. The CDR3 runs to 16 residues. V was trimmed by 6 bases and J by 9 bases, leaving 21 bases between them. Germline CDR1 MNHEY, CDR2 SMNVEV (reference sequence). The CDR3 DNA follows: TGTGCCAGCAGCCAACTCCGGGCCCCTTTGGTTTCACCCCTCCACTTT. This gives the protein CASSQLRAPLVSPLHF.

DNA of the CDR3: TGTGCCAGCAGTAACAGGGGGCTCGATGAAAAACTGTTTTTT. Amino acid sequence: CASSNRGLDEKLFF. This chain uses TRBV2 with TRBJ1-4; TRBD1 agrees at 9 bases. This CDR3 has 14 amino acids. V was pared by 5 bases and J by 6 bases, with 4 bases of the junction left unmatched. CDR1 SNHLY and CDR2 FYNNEI come from the germline V gene.

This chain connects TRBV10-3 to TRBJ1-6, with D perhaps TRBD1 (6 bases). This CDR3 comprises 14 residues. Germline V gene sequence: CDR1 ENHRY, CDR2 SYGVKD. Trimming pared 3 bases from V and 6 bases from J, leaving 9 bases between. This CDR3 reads CAISEDRTNSPLHF. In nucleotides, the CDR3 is TGTGCCATCAGTGAAGACAGGACTAATTCACCCCTCCACTTT.

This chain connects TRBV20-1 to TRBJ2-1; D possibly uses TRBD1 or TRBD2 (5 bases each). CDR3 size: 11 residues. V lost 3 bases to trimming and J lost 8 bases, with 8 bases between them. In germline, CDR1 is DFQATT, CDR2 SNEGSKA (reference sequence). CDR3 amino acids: CSASLGDEQFF. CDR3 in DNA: TGCAGTGCTAGTCTGGGGGATGAGCAGTTCTTC.

The CDR3 region is CAISLGQGENYGYTF. The DNA of the CDR3 is TGTGCCATCAGCCTAGGACAGGGCGAAAACTATGGCTACACCTTC. The V call is TRBV10-3, the J call TRBJ1-2, with 8 positions matching TRBD1. The CDR3 length is 15 residues. Trimming cost V 6 bases and J 2 bases; bases outside gene matches: 8. CDR1 ENHRY and CDR2 SYGVKD come from the germline V gene.

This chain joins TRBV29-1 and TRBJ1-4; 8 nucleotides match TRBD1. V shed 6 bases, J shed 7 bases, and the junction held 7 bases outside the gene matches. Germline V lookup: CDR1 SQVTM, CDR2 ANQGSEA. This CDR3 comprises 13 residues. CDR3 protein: CSVIPQGAEKLFF. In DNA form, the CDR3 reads TGCAGCGTAATCCCGCAGGGGGCTGAAAAACTGTTTTTT.